A selection of T cell receptor beta chains follows, all from one sample in a study of a mutant IDH1 vaccine in newly diagnosed glioma. These receptors' targets are unknown. TCRdb's table, derived via immunoSEQ multiplex PCR, lists solely in-frame clones and lacks some. Here the sample spans more than 40,000 clones, 88% being singletons. The sequences come from PBMCs, collected from a glioma patient whose treatment included an IDH1 peptide vaccine. Receptor source: a woman aged 40 to 55 with glioma. CDR3s include the opening cysteine and the closing phenylalanine or tryptophan. The order of the fields is D gene, clone size, J gene, V gene, CDR3 protein, CDR3 DNA. A D gene is named only where the DNA matches it firmly. The size field is filled for only some rows; it gives once, few, many or a size class.

-,-,TRBJ1-1,TRBV29-1,CSVVVRQAFF,TGCAGCGTTGTGGTCAGGCAAGCTTTCTTT
-,-,TRBJ1-3,TRBV7-9,CASSLRALSGNTIYF,TGTGCCAGCAGCTTACGGGCTCTCTCTGGAAACACCATATATTTT
-,-,TRBJ1-2,TRBV19,CASSISPRYGYTF,TGTGCCAGTAGTATCAGCCCCCGCTATGGCTACACCTTC
TRBD1,-,TRBJ1-6,TRBV6-5,CASSSDRGLIGSPLHF,TGTGCCAGCAGTTCCGACAGGGGGCTTATTGGTTCACCCCTCCACTTT
-,-,TRBJ2-3,TRBV9,CASSVEGGEHTQYF,TGTGCCAGCAGCGTAGAAGGGGGTGAACATACGCAGTATTTT
-,-,TRBJ2-4,TRBV2,CASSEITGVKYF,TGTGCCAGCAGTGAAATTACGGGGGTTAAGTACTTC
-,-,TRBJ2-3,TRBV4-2,CASSHASGLRTDTQYF,TGTGCCAGCAGCCACGCCTCGGGACTCCGCACAGATACGCAGTATTTT
TRBD1,-,TRBJ2-7,TRBV4-3,CASSFSSGTGGIYEQYF,TGCGCCAGCAGCTTCTCCTCCGGGACAGGGGGTATCTACGAGCAGTACTTC
-,once,TRBJ1-5,TRBV18,CASSRLQGEGQPQHF,TGTGCCAGCTCACGACTACAGGGTGAAGGACAGCCCCAGCATTTT
-,-,TRBJ2-5,TRBV30,CAWSGTGTGETQYF,TGTGCCTGGAGTGGCACCGGGACCGGGGAGACCCAGTACTTC
-,-,TRBJ2-5,TRBV9,CASSYRGSGETQYF,TGTGCCAGCAGTTATAGGGGCTCCGGGGAGACCCAGTACTTC
-,once,TRBJ1-2,TRBV10-2,CASSEQGDYGYTF,TGCGCCAGCAGTGAACAAGGGGACTATGGCTACACCTTC
TRBD2,-,TRBJ2-7,TRBV23-1,CASSQSWTSATTYEQYF,TGCGCCAGCAGTCAATCTTGGACTAGCGCCACGACCTACGAGCAGTACTTC
-,few,TRBJ1-4,TRBV2,CASSDRPYEKLFF,TGTGCCAGTTCGGACAGACCGTATGAAAAACTGTTTTTT
-,-,TRBJ2-2,TRBV18,CASSPLGSSAGELFF,TGTGCCAGCTCACCACTCGGTAGTTCCGCTGGGGAGCTGTTTTTT
-,once,TRBJ2-1,TRBV6-5,CASSYLLPGYNEQFF,TGTGCCAGCAGTTACTTACTACCGGGCTACAATGAGCAGTTCTTC
-,-,TRBJ1-2,TRBV2,CASSEGHFGNYGYTF,TGTGCCAGCTCCGAGGGGCATTTCGGTAACTATGGCTACACCTTC
-,-,TRBJ1-5,TRBV7-9,CASSSGPGNQPQHF,TGTGCCAGCAGCTCCGGACCGGGCAATCAGCCCCAGCATTTT
-,-,TRBJ2-2,TRBV19,CASSAGTWNTGELFF,TGTGCCAGTAGTGCCGGGACCTGGAACACCGGGGAGCTGTTTTTT
TRBD2,-,TRBJ2-1,TRBV2,CASRPTSVHEQFF,TGTGCCAGCAGGCCAACTAGCGTCCATGAGCAGTTCTTC